The next 2 T cell receptor beta chains were all read from a single sample in a study of blood T cell repertoires in COVID-19. Some clones are missing from TCRdb's copy, which holds only in-frame ones; the method was immunoSEQ multiplex PCR. This sample has about 15,000 clones, with roughly three quarters found just once. Sequenced sample: peripheral blood. These receptors were taken from a man aged 70-80 years with active or convalescent COVID-19.

This clone was detected only a few times. CDR3 sequence reads: CASSNRGVQETQYF. The CDR3 DNA reads as TGTGCCAGCTCAAATCGGGGGGTCCAAGAGACCCAGTACTTC. The rearrangement uses TRBV18 and TRBJ2-5, with TRBD2 identical over 7 bases. Per germline, CDR1 KGHSH and CDR2 LQKENI. The junction had 4 bases not matched to a gene; V was cut back by 5 bases and J by 1 base. The CDR3 is 14 residues long. Complete variable domain (other parts from reference TRBV18 and TRBJ2-5): NAGVMQNPRHLVRRRGQEARLRCSPMKGHSHVYWYRQLPEEGLKFMVYLQKENIIDESGMPKERFSAEFPKEGPSILRIQQVVRGDSAAYFCASSNRGVQETQYFGPGTRLLVL.

The chain has TRBV5-1 and TRBJ1-3; no clear D. In germline, CDR1 is SGHRS, CDR2 YFSETQ. Trimming stripped 7 bases from V and 2 bases from J, with 7 bases between. The CDR3 contains 12 residues. The CDR3 loop is CASWPTGNTIYF. The CDR3 nucleotides read TGCGCCAGCTGGCCAACTGGAAACACCATATATTTT.